The rows below give T cell receptor beta chains drawn from one sample of a study of T-cell memory formation after mild COVID-19. TCRdb called the 5' RACE reads again in MiXCR, with one record for every CDR3 protein. The table records around 450,000 distinct CDR3 sequences, roughly 20% of them present only once. The sample comprised PBMCs or a T cell subset sorted from them (not recorded which). These receptors came from an adult woman who had mild COVID-19 (a few samples of this study predate the infection). Cell type and time point are not known. Both conserved end residues are part of each CDR3. Each record gives: J gene, V gene, clone size, D gene, CDR3 protein, CDR3 DNA. A D gene is named only where the DNA matches it firmly. Clone size is shown for a subset of rows, as once, few, many or a class of expanded clone.

>TRBJ1-2|TRBV14|NA|NA
CASSQVGDRAYGYTF
TGTGCCAGCAGCCAAGTCGGAGACAGAGCCTATGGCTACACCTTC
>TRBJ2-5|TRBV9|few|NA
CASSPTERQETQYF
TGTGCCAGCAGCCCCACCGAACGGCAAGAGACCCAGTACTTC
>TRBJ1-1|TRBV29-1|NA|NA
CSVRVDPNTEAFF
TGCAGCGTTCGGGTCGACCCGAACACTGAAGCTTTCTTT
>TRBJ2-5|TRBV7-8|NA|TRBD1
CASSPTGKETQYF
TGTGCCAGCAGCCCGACAGGGAAAGAGACCCAGTACTTC
>TRBJ1-2|TRBV7-3|few|TRBD1
CASSLSGLDRGRGYTF
TGTGCCAGCAGCTTATCCGGGCTCGACAGGGGGCGAGGCTACACCTTC
>TRBJ1-1|TRBV30|NA|NA
CAWSVGGNTEAFF
TGTGCCTGGTCGGTTGGGGGCAACACTGAAGCTTTCTTT
>TRBJ2-7|TRBV10-3|NA|NA
CAISESNGEGYEQYF
TGTGCCATCAGTGAGTCGAACGGGGAAGGCTACGAGCAGTACTTC
>TRBJ2-1|TRBV5-1|NA|NA
CASSLVSGALTNEQFF
TGCGCCAGCAGCTTAGTTTCGGGGGCCCTTACCAATGAGCAGTTCTTC
>TRBJ1-5|TRBV3-1|once|NA
CASSHSEGPPQHF
TGTGCCAGCAGCCACTCCGAAGGGCCGCCCCAGCATTTT
>TRBJ2-7|TRBV29-1|few|TRBD1
CSVDRGVDEQYF
TGCAGCGTGGACAGGGGCGTCGACGAGCAGTACTTC
>TRBJ2-3|TRBV7-3|NA|NA
CASSLQGGWTDTQYF
TGTGCCAGCAGCTTACAGGGAGGTTGGACAGATACGCAGTATTTT
>TRBJ2-4|TRBV20-1|NA|NA
CSARDPGAKNIQYF
TGCAGTGCTAGAGATCCCGGAGCCAAAAACATTCAGTACTTC
>TRBJ1-5|TRBV18|few|NA
CASSPSGPNQPQHF
TGTGCCAGCTCACCGTCAGGACCCAATCAGCCCCAGCATTTT
>TRBJ2-5|TRBV28|few|NA
CASSSHSTKTQYF
TGTGCCAGCAGTTCCCATAGTACCAAGACCCAGTACTTC
>TRBJ2-1|TRBV4-1|NA|NA
CASSRSPPGAIYNEQFF
TGCGCCAGCAGCCGCAGCCCCCCGGGGGCTATCTACAATGAGCAGTTCTTC
>TRBJ2-7|TRBV2|few|TRBD2
CASTFYPGTSPHEQYF
TGTGCCAGCACCTTCTACCCCGGGACTAGTCCCCACGAGCAGTACTTC
>TRBJ2-7|TRBV7-6|few|TRBD2
CASSSRISGVGRADEQYF
TGTGCCAGCAGCTCCAGAATTTCGGGGGTCGGGAGGGCCGACGAGCAGTACTTC
>TRBJ2-1|TRBV7-6|few|TRBD2
CASSLGLAGKYNEQFF
TGTGCCAGCAGCTTAGGTCTAGCGGGAAAATACAATGAGCAGTTCTTC
>TRBJ1-1|TRBV12-3/TRBV12-4|NA|NA
CASRQSLGSEAFF
TGTGCCAGCAGACAATCCCTGGGGAGTGAAGCTTTCTTT
>TRBJ2-3|TRBV20-1|NA|NA
CSARDELASTDTQYF
TGCAGTGCTAGAGATGAGCTAGCAAGCACAGATACGCAGTATTTT
>TRBJ1-2|TRBV29-1|few|NA
CSVDSGPNYGYTF
TGCAGCGTTGACAGCGGGCCTAACTATGGCTACACCTTC
>TRBJ1-2|TRBV5-1|NA|NA
CASSSQQGSYTF
TGCGCCAGCAGCTCTCAACAGGGAAGCTACACCTTC
>TRBJ2-1|TRBV4-1|NA|NA
CASSPKILGEYNEQFF
TGCGCCAGCAGCCCTAAGATCCTAGGGGAATACAATGAGCAGTTCTTC
>TRBJ1-5|TRBV6-1|NA|NA
CASSERPGLQPQHF
TGTGCCAGCAGTGAAAGGCCAGGCCTTCAGCCCCAGCATTTT
>TRBJ1-3|TRBV7-6|few|NA
CASSLALARVIGGNTIYF
TGTGCCAGCAGCTTAGCCCTCGCCAGGGTCATCGGTGGAAACACCATATATTTT
>TRBJ1-1|TRBV29-1|few|NA
CSGIPGQNTEAFF
TGCAGCGGTATTCCGGGACAGAACACTGAAGCTTTCTTT
>TRBJ2-7|TRBV3-1|NA|NA
CASSQGLGGTYEQYF
TGTGCCAGCAGCCAAGGTCTCGGGGGTACCTACGAGCAGTACTTC
>TRBJ1-2|TRBV20-1|NA|NA
CSARVQRYGYTF
TGCAGTGCTAGAGTACAGCGTTATGGCTACACCTTC
>TRBJ2-7|TRBV20-1|NA|NA
CSARDGFQGGYEQYF
TGCAGTGCTAGAGATGGATTTCAAGGGGGATACGAGCAGTACTTC
>TRBJ2-1|TRBV10-3|NA|TRBD2
CAISELAGANEQFF
TGTGCCATCAGTGAGCTAGCGGGGGCAAATGAGCAGTTCTTC
>TRBJ1-1|TRBV30|NA|TRBD1
CAWSHGQGDNTEAFF
TGTGCCTGGAGTCACGGACAGGGCGATAACACTGAAGCTTTCTTT
>TRBJ1-5|TRBV6-5|NA|NA
CASRRWEGSNQPQHF
TGTGCCAGCAGAAGGTGGGAGGGAAGCAATCAGCCCCAGCATTTT
>TRBJ1-1|TRBV18|NA|NA
CASSPVRGTEAFF
TGTGCCAGCTCACCTGTCAGGGGCACTGAAGCTTTCTTT
>TRBJ2-5|TRBV19|few|NA
CASSIGGRQTQYF
TGTGCCAGTAGTATTGGGGGGAGGCAGACCCAGTACTTC
>TRBJ1-2|TRBV7-9|few|NA
CASSLTQHGYGYTF
TGTGCCAGCAGCTTAACTCAACACGGCTATGGCTACACCTTC
>TRBJ2-3|TRBV5-1|few|NA
CASSLAEARSTDTQYF
TGCGCCAGCAGCTTGGCCGAGGCGCGAAGCACAGATACGCAGTATTTT
>TRBJ1-1|TRBV20-1|few|NA
CSARESRDTEAFF
TGCAGTGCTAGAGAATCCAGGGACACTGAAGCTTTCTTT
>TRBJ1-6|TRBV5-1|many|NA
CASSLRGDTSPLHF
TGCGCCAGCAGCTTGAGGGGGGACACCTCACCCCTCCACTTT
>TRBJ2-6|TRBV19|once|TRBD1
CASMVQGAPPGANVLTF
TGTGCCAGTATGGTACAGGGGGCCCCCCCTGGGGCCAACGTCCTGACTTTC
>TRBJ1-5|TRBV12-3/TRBV12-4|NA|TRBD1
CASSSDRGRMEPQHF
TGTGCCAGCAGTTCGGACAGGGGGAGAATGGAGCCCCAGCATTTT
>TRBJ1-5|TRBV7-2|many|NA
CASSLVGSNQPQHF
TGTGCCAGCAGCTTAGTCGGAAGCAATCAGCCCCAGCATTTT
>TRBJ1-5|TRBV5-1|few|NA
CASSLVGGTGNQPQHF
TGCGCCAGCAGCTTGGTAGGGGGTACAGGCAATCAGCCCCAGCATTTT
>TRBJ2-1|TRBV19|few|TRBD2
CASSIGTRNEQFF
TGTGCCAGTAGTATTGGGACTAGAAATGAGCAGTTCTTC
>TRBJ2-1|TRBV4-2|few|NA
CASSPGHTYNEQFF
TGTGCCAGCAGCCCGGGACATACCTACAATGAGCAGTTCTTC